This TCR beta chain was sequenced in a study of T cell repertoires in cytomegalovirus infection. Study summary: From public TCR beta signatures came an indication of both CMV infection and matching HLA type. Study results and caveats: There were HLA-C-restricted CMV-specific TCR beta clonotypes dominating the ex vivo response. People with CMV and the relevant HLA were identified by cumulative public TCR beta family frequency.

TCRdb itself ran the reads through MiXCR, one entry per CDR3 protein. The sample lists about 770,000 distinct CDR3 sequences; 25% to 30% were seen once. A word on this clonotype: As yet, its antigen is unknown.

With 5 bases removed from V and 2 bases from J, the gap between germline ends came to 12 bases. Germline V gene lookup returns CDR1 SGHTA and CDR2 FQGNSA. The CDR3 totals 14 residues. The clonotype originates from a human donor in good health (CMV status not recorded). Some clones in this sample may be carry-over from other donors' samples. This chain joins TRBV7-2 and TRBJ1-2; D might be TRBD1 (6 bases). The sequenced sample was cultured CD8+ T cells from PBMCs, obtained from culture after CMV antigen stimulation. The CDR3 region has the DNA TGTGCCAGCAGCCTAACAACAGGGAACTATGGCTACACCTTC. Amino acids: CASSLTTGNYGYTF. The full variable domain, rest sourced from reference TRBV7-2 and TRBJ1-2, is GAGVSQSPSNKVTEKGKDVELRCDPISGHTALYWYRQSLGQGLEFLIYFQGNSAPDKSGLPSDRFSAERTGGSVSTLTIQRTQQEDSAVYLCASSLTTGNYGYTFGSGTRLTVV.